Each of the 24 T cell receptor beta chains below was sequenced from the same sample in a study of blood T cell repertoires in COVID-19. Sequencing used immunoSEQ multiplex PCR; TCRdb keeps in-frame clones, though not all of them. The profile shows around 260,000 clones, 75% to 95% of them singletons. Input material: peripheral blood. Receptor source: a young adult with COVID-19, enrolled during active disease.

V gene TRBV5-7 combines with J gene TRBJ1-2; 9 bases match TRBD1. TRBV5-7 is classed as an ORF, of uncertain function. The CDR3 has 17 amino acids. The V gene end was trimmed by 3 bases and the J gene end by 5 bases; junction bases not matched to a gene: 14. The CDR3 here is CASSCRNSGTGIYGYTF. CDR3 bases: TGTGCCAGCAGCTGCCGAAATTCCGGGACAGGGATATATGGCTACACCTTC.

The chain links TRBV7-9 to TRBJ2-6, with D possibly matching TRBD2 (5 bases). CDR3 size: 16 residues. Per germline, CDR1 SEHNR and CDR2 FQNEAQ (reference sequence). Deletions cut 5 bases from V and 2 bases from J, with 13 bases between. The CDR3 nucleotides are TGTGCCAGCAGCGCCGAGTCTAGCCCTGGGGCCAACGTCCTGACTTTC. This codes for CASSAESSPGANVLTF.

V is TRBV2 and J is TRBJ2-1; D is possibly TRBD2 (5 bases). In germline, CDR1 is SNHLY, CDR2 FYNNEI. The CDR3 spans 13 residues. V was shortened by 4 bases and J by 6 bases, with 10 bases between the two germline ends. CDR3 DNA: TGTGCCAGCAGTGGGACTGCCCTCAATGAGCAGTTCTTC. Its translation is CASSGTALNEQFF.

The gene calls are TRBV19 and TRBJ2-1; no definite D call. The length of the CDR3 is 12 residues. V was cut by 5 bases and J by 14 bases, with 16 bases left in between. Germline CDR1 is LNHDA and CDR2 is SQIVND (reference sequence). The CDR3 nucleotides read TGTGCCAGTAGTGGCATGGAGACGCCGGAGTTCTTC. Its protein product is CASSGMETPEFF.

The chain is built from TRBV24-1 and TRBJ1-5; perhaps TRBD1 as D (6 bases). The length of the CDR3 is 17 residues. Germline-derived CDR1 and CDR2 are KGHDR and SFDVKD. The germline V and J ends were trimmed by 1 base and 4 bases, with 16 bases remaining between them. In DNA form, the CDR3 reads TGTGCCACCAGTGATTTTGCGACAGGCTTGTGGAATCAGCCCCAGCATTTT. Translated, it gives CATSDFATGLWNQPQHF.

The V and J genes are TRBV6-5 and TRBJ2-7; tentative D call: TRBD2 (6 bases). The V end lost 4 bases, the J end lost 0 bases, and 16 bases lay between the germline ends. The CDR3 consists of 16 residues. The germline V gene has CDR1 MNHEY and CDR2 SVGAGI. The CDR3 reads CASSFLRAGSSYEQYF. CDR3 coding DNA: TGTGCCAGCAGTTTCCTCCGAGCGGGTAGCTCCTACGAGCAGTACTTC.

This clone was detected only once. The chain combines TRBV19 with TRBJ2-1; 10 bases are shared with TRBD2. Germline values: CDR1 LNHDA, CDR2 SQIVND (reference sequence). V was pared by 7 bases and J by 6 bases, with 9 bases of the junction left unmatched. This CDR3 has 15 amino acids. The CDR3 coding sequence is TGTGCCAGTACCTCTAGCGGGAGTCCCGCCAATGAGCAGTTCTTC. Translating gives CASTSSGSPANEQFF.

J is TRBJ1-3 and V is TRBV29-1, with 8 positions matching TRBD1. The length of the CDR3 is 15 residues. Germline CDR1 and CDR2: SQVTM and ANQGSEA. V was pared by 6 bases and J by 1 base, with 8 bases of the junction left unmatched. CDR3 sequence (DNA): TGCAGCGTCCTAGAACAGGGGGTATCTGGAAACACCATATATTTT. Encoded protein: CSVLEQGVSGNTIYF. The whole variable domain, filled in from reference TRBV29-1 and TRBJ1-3, reads SAVISQKPSRDICQRGTSLTIQCQVDSQVTMMFWYRQQPGQSLTLIATANQGSEATYESGFVIDKFPISRPNLTFSTLTVSNMSPEDSSIYLCSVLEQGVSGNTIYFGEGSWLTVV.

A note on this clone: Other DNA sequences within the sample encode an identical CDR3. The V gene is TRBV28, the J gene TRBJ1-3; D is uncertain. The V end was cut by 2 bases, the J end by 0 bases, with 5 bases between. Germline V gene lookup returns CDR1 MDHEN and CDR2 SYDVKM. CDR3 length: 14 residues. CDR3 bases: TGTGCCAGCAGTTTAAGCGGCTCTGGAAACACCATATATTTT. As protein: CASSLSGSGNTIYF. The full variable domain, its missing parts supplied by reference TRBV28 and TRBJ1-3, is DVKVTQSSRYLVKRTGEKVFLECVQDMDHENMFWYRQDPGLGLRLIYFSYDVKMKEKGDIPEGYSVSREKKERFSLILESASTNQTSMYLCASSLSGSGNTIYFGEGSWLTVV.

This chain uses TRBV28 with TRBJ1-2, with TRBD1 matching 8 bases. The germline gives CDR1 MDHEN, CDR2 SYDVKM. The CDR3 is made up of 12 amino acids. Trimming cost V 8 bases and J 8 bases; bases outside gene matches: 7. DNA of the CDR3: TGTGCCAGCGGATGGACAGGGATCGGCTACACCTTC. It codes for CASGWTGIGYTF.

The chain is built from TRBV6-5 and TRBJ2-7; 12 bases line up with TRBD2. The germline V gene has CDR1 MNHEY and CDR2 SVGAGI. This CDR3 has 15 residues. The trim removed 7 bases at V and 2 bases at J, leaving 6 bases unmatched. The DNA for the CDR3 is TGTGCCAGCACCACTACTAGCGGGAGGACCTACGAGCAGTACTTC. Translated, it gives CASTTTSGRTYEQYF.

This sequence joins TRBV11-2 and TRBJ1-2, with TRBD1 matching 11 bases. CDR1 is SGHAT, CDR2 FQNNGV, per germline. V shed 2 bases, J shed 5 bases, and the junction held 7 bases outside the gene matches. The CDR3 consists of 16 residues. CDR3 region: CASSLPGTGGKYGYTF. CDR3 in DNA: TGTGCCAGCAGCTTACCCGGGACAGGGGGAAAGTATGGCTACACCTTC.

The chain links TRBV19 to TRBJ2-2; a possible D gene is TRBD2 (5 bases). The germline V gene encodes CDR1 LNHDA and CDR2 SQIVND (reference sequence). Trimming shortened V by 6 bases and J by 0 bases, and 11 bases separated the two germline ends. This CDR3 contains 15 residues. CDR3 sequence reads: CASRQAETNTGELFF. CDR3 coding DNA: TGTGCCAGTAGACAAGCGGAGACGAACACCGGGGAGCTGTTTTTT.

The chain joins TRBV11-2 to TRBJ1-1, with a weak D call TRBD1 (5 bases). This CDR3 is 14 amino acids long. Germline V lookup: CDR1 SGHAT, CDR2 FQNNGV. V dropped 0 bases and J dropped 1 base, with 6 bases sitting between them. The CDR3 spells CASSLDGGNTEAFF. The DNA for the CDR3 is TGTGCCAGCAGCTTAGACGGGGGGAACACTGAAGCTTTCTTT.

The CDR3 region is CASSPRQGLYYGYTF. The CDR3 bases are TGTGCCAGCAGCCCAAGACAGGGGCTTTACTATGGCTACACCTTC. This chain uses TRBV5-4 with TRBJ1-2; TRBD1 aligns across 8 bases. In germline, CDR1 is SGHNT, CDR2 YYREEE (reference sequence). V lost 4 bases, J lost 3 bases, and 8 bases stayed unmatched. CDR3 length equals 15 residues.

The rearrangement uses TRBV11-3 and TRBJ2-1, with 11 bases lining up with TRBD2. CDR1 is SGHNT, CDR2 YENEEA, per germline. CDR3 length equals 15 residues. With V trimmed by 5 bases and J by 2 bases, 2 bases remained unmatched. The CDR3 nucleotides are TGTGCCAGCAGCATGGGACTAGCGGCCTACAATGAGCAGTTCTTC. Its translation is CASSMGLAAYNEQFF.

The chain joins TRBV10-2 to TRBJ2-7; 9 bases line up with TRBD1. Trimming took 5 bases from V and 6 from J; bases not matched to a gene: 5. Germline V lookup: CDR1 WSHSY, CDR2 SAAADI. The CDR3 totals 13 residues. The CDR3 nucleotides are TGCGCCAGCAGTTCGGGACAGGGTACCGAGCAGTACTTC. Translating it yields CASSSGQGTEQYF.

This clone has only one observation. In nucleotides, the CDR3 is TGCGCCAGCAGCCAAGATTTAAGGGACAGGGCTTTACACACCATATATTTT. This translates into CASSQDLRDRALHTIYF. This chain links TRBV4-3 with TRBJ1-3; 9 positions agree with TRBD1. CDR1 and CDR2 from the germline V gene are LGHNA and YSLEER. Trimming cost V 0 bases and J 8 bases; bases outside gene matches: 11. The CDR3 spans 17 residues.

The chain combines TRBV15 with TRBJ2-5; 12 positions agree with TRBD2. Germline loops: CDR1 LNHNV, CDR2 YYDKDF (reference sequence). V was clipped by 4 bases and J by 5 bases; unmatched bases: 8. The CDR3 is made up of 16 amino acids. The CDR3 region is CATSKATSGSTETQYF. The DNA of the CDR3 is TGTGCCACCAGCAAAGCGACTAGCGGGAGTACCGAGACCCAGTACTTC.

This clone was counted only a few times. V is TRBV7-8 and J is TRBJ1-1, with 7 bases lining up with TRBD1. The germline V gene encodes CDR1 SGHVS and CDR2 FQNEAQ. The CDR3 length is 12 residues. The V and J ends lost 5 bases and 4 bases, in that order; junction bases with no gene match: 1. The DNA for the CDR3 is TGTGCCAGCAGCCGACAGGGCACTGAAGCTTTCTTT. Translated: CASSRQGTEAFF.

The chain is built from TRBV30 and TRBJ1-2; no reliable D call. The CDR3 sequence is 10 residues long. Trimming left V 7 bases short and J 8 bases short, with 11 bases between. Germline lookup yields CDR1 GTSNPN and CDR2 SVGIG (reference sequence). In DNA form, the CDR3 reads TGTGCCTCGGCGGGGTTCGGCTACACCTTC. Protein: CASAGFGYTF. The full variable domain, completed using reference TRBV30 and TRBJ1-2, is SQTIHQWPATLVQPVGSPLSLECTVEGTSNPNLYWYRQAAGRGLQLLFYSVGIGQISSEVPQNLSASRPQDRQFILSSKKLLLSDSGFYLCASAGFGYTFGSGTRLTVV.

The chain has TRBV7-2 and TRBJ2-5; 10 positions match TRBD1. The junction had 1 base not matched to a gene; V was cut back by 5 bases and J by 1 base. Looked up from germline, CDR1 is SGHTA and CDR2 is FQGNSA. The CDR3 runs 14 residues. The CDR3 spells CASSRDRGQETQYF. Here the CDR3 DNA reads TGTGCCAGCAGCCGGGACAGGGGCCAAGAGACCCAGTACTTC.

The chain's CDR3 is CASSEGGSGTYEQYF. As DNA, the CDR3 is TGTGCCAGCAGTGAAGGAGGTAGCGGGACCTACGAGCAGTACTTC. The V call is TRBV6-1, the J call TRBJ2-7; 8 positions agree with TRBD2. The CDR3 consists of 15 residues. Trimming took 1 base from V and 2 from J; bases not matched to a gene: 4. CDR1 is MNHNS, CDR2 SASEGT, per germline.

This clone was seen just once. V usage is TRBV20-1 and J usage is TRBJ1-3; D not resolved. Per the germline V gene, CDR1 is DFQATT and CDR2 is SNEGSKA (reference sequence). The CDR3 covers 15 residues. Between the trimmed V and J ends, which lost 6 bases and 8 bases, there was a span of 23 bases. The CDR3 DNA reads TGCAGTGCCAGTGGTTTGTCGCGGTTGTGGGACACCATATATTTT. Its protein product is CSASGLSRLWDTIYF.